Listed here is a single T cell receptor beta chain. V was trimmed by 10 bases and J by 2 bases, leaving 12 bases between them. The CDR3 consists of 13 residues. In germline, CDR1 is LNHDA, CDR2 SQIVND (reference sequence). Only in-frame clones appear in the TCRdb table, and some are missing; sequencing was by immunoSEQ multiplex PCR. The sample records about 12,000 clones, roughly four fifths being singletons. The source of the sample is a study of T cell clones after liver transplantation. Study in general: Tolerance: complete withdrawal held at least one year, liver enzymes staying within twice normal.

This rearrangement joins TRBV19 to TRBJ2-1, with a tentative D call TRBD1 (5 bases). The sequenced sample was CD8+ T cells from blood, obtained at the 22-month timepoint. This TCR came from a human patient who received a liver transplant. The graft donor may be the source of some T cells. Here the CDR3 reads CATRGPAYNEQFF. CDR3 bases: TGTGCCACTAGGGGCCCAGCCTACAATGAGCAGTTCTTC.